Here is one T cell receptor beta chain with its context. Its recognized antigen is unknown. No clone much larger than this one lies a single base away; base qualities are absent. Another Seattle source contributed samples from volunteer blood donors who had recovered from COVID-19. The collaborating institutions used their own protocols to collect whole blood in K2EDTA tubes. Collaborator samples were shipped for TCRbeta analysis as frozen whole blood, isolated PBMCs, or DNA extracted from either sample type. The immunoSEQ Assay, a bias-controlled multiplex PCR, was used to amplify TCRbeta CDR3 regions from genomic DNA. The original methods were these. Within the assay, amplification of reference gene primers was used to estimate how many nucleated cells each sample contained. Sequence reads were collapsed and filtered to measure the absolute abundance of every unique TCRbeta CDR3 rearrangement. For each sample, productive Simpson clonality was calculated by taking the square root of Simpson's diversity index across productive rearrangements. This immuneACCESS table, as held by TCRdb, lists in-frame sequences with V and J called but not all clones. Of the missing ones, under half trace to an unresolved V gene in checked studies; the others have no known cause. V, J and clone size were drawn from that table, and D and trimming were deduced from the DNA. Present in this sample are over 250,000 clones, 83% of which were seen just once. 9.4% of the sample comes from the top ten.

The germline V gene provides CDR1 SGHVS and CDR2 FQNEAQ. The germline ends are 11 bases apart after V is trimmed by 1 base and J by 5 bases. The CDR3, cysteine through phenylalanine, is 14 amino acids long. Of all the DNA, just the CDR3 is kept, 42 bases in frame from base 1. The sample is drawn from a study of blood T cell repertoires in COVID-19 (dated by TCRdb to 2018 to 2020). With regard to the full study: Samples from collaborators originated in the United States, Italy and Spain and spanned both the acute and convalescent phases of COVID-19. A freely available public database, intended as a resource for researchers studying the immune response to SARS-CoV-2, is where the repertoires were released. Sample metadata almost always included a de-identified subject ID, COVID-19 status, age in years and sex. Where available, HLA class I and class II types were taken from metadata supplied by the sample provider and were not determined by assay-based typing. The material from the prospective study consisted of cDNA or gDNA derived from T cells, B-cell-depleted T cells, or PBMCs. Samples came from the ongoing ImmuneRACE study (first 160 participants) plus 1,254 subjects from 6 global collaborators. Deeply sampled blood TCRbeta repertoires from subjects exposed to, actively infected with, or recovered from COVID-19 were included in the dataset.

Findings and caveats that apply to the study as a whole: How much clinical and demographic metadata was included differed by source and by participant, and the metadata was provided uncurated.

This clonotype was sampled from a woman between 45 and 60 years old who had recovered from COVID-19. The chain employs TRBV7-8 and TRBJ1-1; the best D guess is TRBD1, with 6 bases matching. Sequenced material: peripheral blood. The DNA is TGTGCCAGCAGCTTAGTGGGGACAAGGACTGAAGCTTTCTTT. Translated, it reads CASSLVGTRTEAFF.